This T cell receptor beta chain was recovered during a study of T cells in Graves' hyperthyroidism and ophthalmopathy (dated by TCRdb to about 2019). In terms of the full investigation: Peripheral blood samples were taken at the time of initial diagnosis, prior to any treatment. A discovery cohort of approximately 97 patients, approximately 45 with Graves' ophthalmopathy and over 55 with stable Graves' hyperthyroidism, was used to find distinguishing TCR V-J signatures. In addition, the study compared T-cell repertoires in thyroid tissue and in blood from five or six Graves' hyperthyroidism patients. An independent validation cohort of under 20 hyperthyroidism patients and approximately 16 patients who later progressed to ophthalmopathy tested prospective prediction of ophthalmopathy. After blood sampling, hyperthyroidism patients were treated with methimazole at a starting dose of 30 mg daily, and ophthalmopathy patients were treated with high-dose intravenous methylprednisolone. According to the paper, TCR Vbeta CDR3 sequencing was carried out on 135 peripheral blood samples, which came from 40 to 45 ophthalmopathy, under 80 hyperthyroidism and about 17 progressor patients. The roughly 90 discovery patients were divided at random into training and test sets in a 7:3 ratio.

As for this clonotype: Its recognized antigen is unknown. Base-call qualities are not available, and no considerably larger clone is one nucleotide away.

The full study reports these points: No statistical method was used to fix the sample size in advance, and group allocation was not hidden from the investigators. In cross-validation, a model built on a 13 V-J signature told ophthalmopathy apart from stable hyperthyroidism with about 90% sensitivity and around 81% specificity, and in testing the same model reached 80%/75%. During validation, the model predicted progression to ophthalmopathy a median of approximately 6 months ahead of onset, with more than 60% sensitivity and 72.22% specificity. Most expanded thyroid clonotypes (frequency above 0.001) were also detected in blood, suggesting blood repertoires may reflect thyroid immune responses.

V loses 5 bases at its end and J loses 0 bases; junction bases beyond the gene matches: 8. Reading the germline V gene gives CDR1 SGHTA and CDR2 FQGNSA. Taken from cysteine to phenylalanine, the CDR3 has 16 residues. The kept DNA is CDR3 alone, 48 bases in frame from the first base. The TCR beta CDR3 regions were amplified from RNA transcripts. The TCR CDR3 was subjected to a first round of RT-PCR using the HTBI primer set and the Qiagen OneStep RT-PCR kit. Libraries were constructed in a second round of multiplex PCR, after which size selection and purification were carried out. Libraries were sequenced paired-end with 100 bp reads on an Illumina HiSeq2000. Regarding the original processing steps: SOAPnuke was used to process the raw data, removing reads that contained adapters or uncalled bases, had a mean Phred below 15, or lacked an exact match to the constant primer or identifier. COPE v1.2.5 was used to merge the high-quality paired reads, and each unique nucleotide sequence was defined as a clonotype. Clonotypes were aligned to IMGT TRBV, TRBD and TRBJ reference segments using MiTCR v1.1. The analysis included only V-J combinations with a frequency above 0.0001, which together covered more than 99% of the repertoires. The TCS score was defined as F50 (clonal expansion) divided by E x V (chaos), with BLOSUM62-based TCRdist calculated between CDR3 peptides within each V-J. Welch's t-statistics and random forest reduced roughly 540 V-J features to 10 to 15, which were used in a naive Bayes classifier (R e1071). The public reads were run again by TCRdb, first through fastp at Q25 and then through MiXCR, and only productive beta chains were kept. Each entry is one CDR3 protein sequence, shown with its most common DNA and genes. What appears here as the V and J calls and clone size reflects TCRdb's work, not the paper's. The sample includes 700,000 or so distinct CDR3 sequences, with 16% observed a single time. Under 9.5% of the sample rests with the top ten.

A patient counted as having stable Graves' hyperthyroidism if no progression to ophthalmopathy occurred over 18 months of follow-up. Hyperthyroidism patients were newly diagnosed, had a disease duration of under 2 months, and were aged 18 to 65 years. Any patient with an uncontrolled infection, another autoimmune disease, pregnancy or lactation was excluded. Clinical symptoms, serum thyroxine and TRAb, thyroid ultrasound, and orbital computed tomography formed the basis for the diagnoses. PBMCs were separated from roughly 10 ml of fresh peripheral blood using Ficoll-Paque density gradient centrifugation. Trizol reagent was used to extract total RNA, and RNA quality was then checked on an Agilent 2100 Bioanalyzer.

The receptor was derived from a man aged 18 to 35 with Graves' hyperthyroidism. The rearrangement joined TRBV7-2 to TRBJ1-1; the junction holds 8 bases that match TRBD1. The material sequenced was blood. The DNA is TGTGCCAGCAGCCTGGGACAGGAGGCCCTGAACACTGAAGCTTTCTTT. It translates as CASSLGQEALNTEAFF.